Listed here are 27 T cell receptor beta chains from one sample, sequenced in a study of T cells in Graves' hyperthyroidism and ophthalmopathy. The TCR beta CDR3 regions underwent amplification using RNA transcripts as the source. RT-PCR in the first round (using the HTBI primer set) targeted the TCR CDR3. A single record per CDR3 protein comes from TCRdb applying MiXCR to the multiplex PCR reads. The sample lists some 600,000 distinct CDR3 sequences, approximately 15% seen once, with more than 4.5% in the top ten. Sequenced input: blood. Receptors originate from a woman under 40 with Graves' hyperthyroidism that later progressed to Graves' ophthalmopathy.

There are many counts of this clonotype. The V call is TRBV6-1, the J call TRBJ1-1, with D maybe TRBD1 (6 bases). The germline V gene encodes CDR1 MNHNS and CDR2 SASEGT. Trimming left V 5 bases short and J 1 base short, with 20 bases between. The CDR3 spans 17 residues. The CDR3 coding sequence is TGTGCCAGCAGTCTTGCCCCGGGGGCATCAGCGAACACTGAAGCTTTCTTT. Translating gives CASSLAPGASANTEAFF.

This clonotype has at least ten counts. CDR3 sequence: CASRREQFTGELFF. DNA of the CDR3: TGTGCCAGCAGGAGGGAACAATTCACCGGGGAGCTGTTTTTT. This sequence joins TRBV2 and TRBJ2-2, with TRBD2 as a possible D gene (5 bases). The CDR3 totals 14 residues. The V end lost 6 bases, the J end lost 4 bases, and 12 bases lay between the germline ends. Germline CDR1 is SNHLY and CDR2 is FYNNEI.

This clonotype was seen at least ten times. The V and J genes are TRBV7-9 and TRBJ2-1; D is possibly TRBD2 (5 bases). V gave up 7 bases and J gave up 2 bases, with 18 bases separating them. The CDR3 covers 16 residues. The germline V gene encodes CDR1 SEHNR and CDR2 FQNEAQ (reference sequence). The CDR3 spells CASTANIALTYNEQFF. The DNA for the CDR3 is TGTGCCAGCACCGCGAATATAGCGCTTACCTACAATGAGCAGTTCTTC.

The V call is TRBV11-2, the J call TRBJ2-1, with D perhaps TRBD1 or TRBD2 (5 bases each). This CDR3 has 14 amino acids. Looked up from germline, CDR1 is SGHAT and CDR2 is FQNNGV. The V gene lost 5 bases and the J gene lost 11 bases, with 19 bases spanning the gap. The chain's CDR3 is CASSRDQHWTQQFF. The CDR3, as DNA: TGTGCCAGCAGCCGGGACCAGCACTGGACACAGCAGTTCTTC. Variable domain in full (rest from reference TRBV11-2 and TRBJ2-1): EAGVAQSPRYKIIEKRQSVAFWCNPISGHATLYWYQQILGQGPKLLIQFQNNGVVDDSQLPKDRFSAERLKGVDSTLKIQPAKLEDSAVYLCASSRDQHWTQQFFGPGTRLTVL.

This clonotype has at least ten counts. This chain joins TRBV2 and TRBJ2-1; D gene ambiguous. Germline V lookup: CDR1 SNHLY, CDR2 FYNNEI. The germline V and J ends were trimmed by 3 bases and 3 bases, with 15 bases remaining between them. This CDR3 comprises 16 residues. Written as DNA, the CDR3 is TGTGCCAGCAGTGAGGAGACCACCATTCTCTACAATGAGCAGTTCTTC. The encoded protein is CASSEETTILYNEQFF.

In this sample, this clonotype turned up a few times. A much larger clone differs by one base, so this may be a read error. The chain carries TRBV11-3 and TRBJ2-5; 8 positions match TRBD2. After removal of 5 bases from V and 5 bases from J, the junction contained 16 bases not matched to a gene. Germline assignment: CDR1 SGHNT and CDR2 YENEEA. CDR3 length: 17 residues. The CDR3 region is CASSVVHGRASAETQYF. DNA for the CDR3: TGTGCCAGCAGCGTAGTCCACGGGAGGGCCAGTGCGGAGACCCAGTACTTC.

In its sample, this clonotype was seen a few times. The genes are TRBV28 and TRBJ2-2; no firm D call. This CDR3 contains 17 residues. CDR1 and CDR2 (germline): MDHEN, SYDVKM. V was clipped by 5 bases and J by 4 bases, with 20 bases between them. CDR3 DNA sequence: TGTGCCAGCAGTGTAGCTTTCAACATTGAATCCACCGGGGAGCTGTTTTTT. Protein product: CASSVAFNIESTGELFF. The full variable domain, completed using reference TRBV28 and TRBJ2-2, is DVKVTQSSRYLVKRTGEKVFLECVQDMDHENMFWYRQDPGLGLRLIYFSYDVKMKEKGDIPEGYSVSREKKERFSLILESASTNQTSMYLCASSVAFNIESTGELFFGEGSRLTVL.

The chain links TRBV30 to TRBJ1-4, with D unclear. The ends were cut back, 3 bases at V and 0 bases at J, with 2 bases in the middle. Germline V gene sequence: CDR1 GTSNPN, CDR2 SVGIG (reference sequence). The CDR3 has 12 amino acids. CDR3 bases: TGTGCCTGGAGCCCAACTAATGAAAAACTGTTTTTT. Translated, it gives CAWSPTNEKLFF.

The J gene is TRBJ1-1, the V gene TRBV5-6, with D hard to call. Trimming took 2 bases from V and 3 from J, leaving 5 bases between them. The CDR3 loop spans 12 amino acids. Germline values: CDR1 SGHDT, CDR2 YYEEEE. CDR3 DNA: TGTGCCAGCAGCTTTGAATACACTGAAGCTTTCTTT. Its protein product is CASSFEYTEAFF.

The table lists this clonotype with many counts. The V gene is TRBV2, the J gene TRBJ1-5; D is ambiguous. The CDR3 has 15 amino acids. The germline gives CDR1 SNHLY, CDR2 FYNNEI. V was clipped by 2 bases and J by 2 bases, with 10 bases between them. CDR3 in DNA: TGTGCCAGCAGTGAAATGGGGTGGGGCAATCAGCCCCAGCATTTT. Translated, it gives CASSEMGWGNQPQHF.

To note about this clonotype: A much larger clone differs by one base, so this may be a read error. V is TRBV6-2 or TRBV6-3 and J is TRBJ2-7; maybe TRBD1 (5 bases). Germline CDR1 and CDR2: MNHEY and SVGEGT. The CDR3 extends over 13 amino acids. CDR3 nucleotide sequence: TGTGCCAGCAGTTCTCTCAGGGATAACGAGCACTACTTC. Translation gives CASSSLRDNEHYF.

Many counts were recorded for this clonotype. The V call is TRBV20-1, the J call TRBJ2-3; D gene uncertain. V was trimmed by 2 bases and J by 0 bases, leaving 15 bases between them. Germline CDR1 reads DFQATT; CDR2 reads SNEGSKA (reference sequence). CDR3 size: 16 residues. CDR3 sequence (DNA): TGCAGTGCTAGATCCCCCCCCGGCCACAGCACAGATACGCAGTATTTT. Encoded protein: CSARSPPGHSTDTQYF.

This clonotype occurred once. The V call is TRBV30, the J call TRBJ1-2; D is unresolved. The germline gives CDR1 GTSNPN, CDR2 SVGIG (reference sequence). This CDR3 has 13 residues. V gave up 1 base and J gave up 7 bases, with 13 bases separating them. In DNA form, the CDR3 reads TGTGCCTGGAGTGCCTCAGGCTCTGGTGGCTACACCTTC. Its translation: CAWSASGSGGYTF.

This clonotype has more than one count but fewer than ten. The chain carries TRBV14 and TRBJ2-7; no definite D call. CDR3 size: 11 residues. Germline V lookup: CDR1 SGHDN, CDR2 FVKESK. V was clipped by 9 bases and J by 6 bases, with 12 bases between them. The CDR3 DNA reads as TGTGCCAGTGGGAATTCAGGCGAGCAGTACTTC. As protein: CASGNSGEQYF.

This clonotype was counted ten times or more. This chain connects TRBV19 to TRBJ1-1; D ambiguous. Trimming left V 0 bases short and J 3 bases short, with 5 bases between. The CDR3 spans 13 residues. CDR1 is LNHDA, CDR2 SQIVND, per germline (reference sequence). CDR3 sequence (DNA): TGTGCCAGTAGTATAGACTGGGACACTGAAGCTTTCTTT. Translating it yields CASSIDWDTEAFF.

The V gene is TRBV28, the J gene TRBJ2-1; the D gene is possibly TRBD1 (5 bases). The CDR3 consists of 14 residues. V was cut by 3 bases and J by 6 bases, with 12 bases left in between. Germline V gene lookup returns CDR1 MDHEN and CDR2 SYDVKM. CDR3 sequence reads: CASSFRRQLNEQFF. DNA of the CDR3: TGTGCCAGCAGTTTCCGGAGACAGCTCAATGAGCAGTTCTTC. Full variable domain (missing parts from reference TRBV28 and TRBJ2-1): DVKVTQSSRYLVKRTGEKVFLECVQDMDHENMFWYRQDPGLGLRLIYFSYDVKMKEKGDIPEGYSVSREKKERFSLILESASTNQTSMYLCASSFRRQLNEQFFGPGTRLTVL.

Ten or more counts support this clonotype. The V and J genes are TRBV12-3 or TRBV12-4 and TRBJ1-5, with a possible D match to TRBD1 (5 bases). This CDR3 has 15 amino acids. V was pared by 6 bases and J by 2 bases, with 14 bases between. CDR3 sequence reads: CASRSGANGNQPQHF. For the CDR3, the DNA is TGTGCCAGCAGATCCGGGGCGAACGGCAATCAGCCCCAGCATTTT.

Many counts were recorded for this clonotype. The chain links TRBV11-3 to TRBJ1-6; 7 positions agree with TRBD1. This CDR3 region has 15 residues. The ends lost 4 bases at V and 7 bases at J; junction bases unmatched: 7. CDR1 and CDR2 from the germline V gene are SGHNT and YENEEA. The CDR3 protein is CASSSVGTVNSPLHF. The CDR3 DNA sequence: TGTGCCAGCAGCTCCGTTGGGACAGTGAATTCACCCCTCCACTTT.

The V and J genes are TRBV2 and TRBJ2-7, with TRBD2 matching 14 bases. V lost 6 bases, J lost 6 bases, and 4 bases stayed unmatched. In germline, CDR1 is SNHLY, CDR2 FYNNEI. This CDR3 spans 14 amino acids. The CDR3 region has the DNA TGTGCCAGCAGCAGAGGGACTAGCGGGAGCGAGCAGTACTTC. Translation gives CASSRGTSGSEQYF. Full variable domain (missing parts from reference TRBV2 and TRBJ2-7): EPEVTQTPSHQVTQMGQEVILRCVPISNHLYFYWYRQILGQKVEFLVSFYNNEISEKSEIFDDQFSVERPDGSNFTLKIRSTKLEDSAMYFCASSRGTSGSEQYFGPGTRLTVT.

The chain couples TRBV19 to TRBJ2-2; D gene unclear. Germline lookup yields CDR1 LNHDA and CDR2 SQIVND (reference sequence). Trimming removed 8 bases at V and 0 bases at J, with 10 bases between. CDR3 length equals 14 residues. The CDR3 is CASHRDTNTGELFF. The CDR3 coding sequence is TGTGCCAGTCATCGTGATACGAACACCGGGGAGCTGTTTTTT.

This clonotype was counted only a few times. This rearrangement joins TRBV24-1 to TRBJ2-4; D unresolved. The germline CDR1 and CDR2 sequences are KGHDR and SFDVKD. With 0 bases removed from V and 1 base from J, the gap between germline ends came to 0 bases. The CDR3 spans 13 residues. The CDR3 region has the DNA TGTGCCACCAGTGATTTGGCCAAAAACATTCAGTACTTC. Translated, it gives CATSDLAKNIQYF.

The chain employs TRBV19 and TRBJ1-1; TRBD1 is a possible D gene (6 bases). Germline values: CDR1 LNHDA, CDR2 SQIVND (reference sequence). Trimming took off 6 bases at V and 3 bases at J, with 11 bases between the two ends. This CDR3 is 13 amino acids long. The CDR3 protein is CASRDRRDTEAFF. CDR3 nucleotides: TGTGCCAGTAGAGACAGGCGAGACACTGAAGCTTTCTTT.

Ten or more counts support this clonotype. The CDR3 coding sequence is TGTGCCAGCAGCTTGGAGGGCTGGAACACAGATACGCAGTATTTT. It translates to CASSLEGWNTDTQYF. V gene TRBV5-5 combines with J gene TRBJ2-3; D unresolved. The germline V gene has CDR1 SGHKS and CDR2 YYEKEE (reference sequence). V lost 0 bases to trimming and J lost 2 bases, with 10 bases between them. This CDR3 spans 15 amino acids.

This clonotype has a count of ten or more. The genes are TRBV29-1 and TRBJ2-3; TRBD2 matches at 8 bases. In germline, CDR1 is SQVTM, CDR2 ANQGSEA. The CDR3 consists of 14 residues. Trimming removed 6 bases from V and 4 bases from J; junction bases left unmatched: 9. DNA of the CDR3: TGCAGCGTGTTACTAGCGGAGGGAGCAGATACGCAGTATTTT. Residues: CSVLLAEGADTQYF.

The chain employs TRBV30 and TRBJ2-5; D remains unclear. The V gene's germline CDR1 is GTSNPN and CDR2 SVGIG (reference sequence). The CDR3 extends over 13 amino acids. V shed 3 bases and J shed 11 bases, with 19 bases lying between them. The CDR3, as DNA: TGTGCCTGGAGGCCTCCCATGGTGGGGAAACAGTACTTC. Residues: CAWRPPMVGKQYF.

This clonotype has a count of ten or more. This chain connects TRBV19 to TRBJ2-3; TRBD2 is a possible D gene (6 bases). The CDR3 runs 14 residues. Germline values: CDR1 LNHDA, CDR2 SQIVND (reference sequence). V dropped 6 bases and J dropped 3 bases, with 13 bases sitting between them. The CDR3 protein is CASSPPEGTDTQYF. CDR3 sequence (DNA): TGTGCCAGTAGCCCTCCGGAGGGTACAGATACGCAGTATTTT.

Many counts were recorded for this clonotype. The genes are TRBV24-1 and TRBJ1-1, with TRBD1 identical over 10 bases. Germline CDR1 and CDR2: KGHDR and SFDVKD. CDR3 length: 15 residues. V shed 4 bases, J shed 7 bases, and the junction held 8 bases outside the gene matches. CDR3 residues: CATSDPRDRGGEAFF. CDR3 nucleotide sequence: TGTGCCACCAGTGACCCTCGGGACAGGGGCGGTGAAGCTTTCTTT.